This T cell receptor beta chain was captured in a study of blood T cells in healthy people across ages. Across the whole study: Per two T cells, template switching captured roughly one barcoded beta molecule.

This clonotype occurred once. One end of the junction does not line up with germline, which may come from a read error. Using a J-beta primer mix together with a sample-barcoded 5' primer, a second PCR was run for roughly 6 to 11 cycles. The template-switch adaptor, which had 12 random nucleotides, put a tag on each cDNA molecule. TCRdb passed the 5' RACE reads through MiXCR, listing each CDR3 protein once. The sample lists about 650,000 distinct CDR3 sequences, 32% occurring once. The clonotype originates from a woman older than 75 in good health. The specimen was blood.

The CDR3 coding sequence is TGTGTCAGCAAGTCGGGTTATGGAAATGAGCAGTTCTTC. Translation gives CVSKSGYGNEQFF. The V call is TRBV7-3, the J call TRBJ2-1, with D unresolved. CDR3 length: 13 residues. Germline loops: CDR1 SGHTA, CDR2 FQGTGA.